This T cell receptor beta chain stems from a study of blood T cell repertoires in COVID-19 (TCRdb year 2020). For the study in its entirety: The collaborator samples originated in the United States, Italy and Spain and spanned the acute and convalescent phases of COVID-19. Nearly every sample came with metadata listing a de-identified subject ID, COVID-19 status, age in years and sex. The repertoires were released in a freely available public database meant as a resource for research on the immune response to SARS-CoV-2. The material from the prospective study consisted of cDNA or gDNA derived from T cells, B-cell-depleted T cells, or PBMCs. Deeply sampled blood TCRbeta repertoires from subjects exposed to, actively infected with, or recovered from COVID-19 were included in the dataset. Where available, HLA class I and class II types were obtained from metadata supplied by the sample provider rather than from assay-based typing. The samples were drawn from two sources: the first 160 participants of the ongoing ImmuneRACE study, and 950 to 1,500 subjects contributed by 6 global collaborators. Study-level results and caveats: The amount of clinical and demographic metadata varied by source and participant and was provided uncurated.

The immunoSEQ Assay, a bias-controlled multiplex PCR, was used to amplify TCRbeta CDR3 regions from genomic DNA. The authors processed their data as follows. Nucleated cell counts per sample were estimated from amplification of reference gene primers within the assay. Sequence reads were collapsed and filtered to measure the absolute abundance of every unique TCRbeta CDR3 rearrangement. For each sample, productive Simpson clonality was calculated as the square root of Simpson's diversity index over productive rearrangements. This immuneACCESS table, as held by TCRdb, lists in-frame sequences with V and J called but not all clones. Of the missing ones, under half trace to an unresolved V gene in checked studies; the others have no known cause. V and J calls and clone size are copied from that table; D and trimming were computed from the DNA. The sample data list approximately 94,000 clones, and around 80% of these were observed just once. The ten largest clonotypes hold nearly 25% of the sample.

As for this clone: There is no known antigen for this receptor. Base qualities are not provided; no much larger clone lies one nucleotide away.

Each collaborating institution followed its own protocols to collect whole blood in K2EDTA tubes. For TCRbeta analysis, collaborators shipped samples as frozen whole blood, isolated PBMCs, or DNA extracted from either of those sample types. At the junction V is shortened by 0 bases and J by 4 bases, with 15 bases in between. From cysteine to phenylalanine, the CDR3 is 16 amino acids long. Only the CDR3 DNA is retained, 48 bases long and in frame from the first base. CDR1 and CDR2 were assigned from the germline V gene as SNHLY and FYNNEI. This TCR came from a human donor in a cohort sampled during active COVID-19. The rearranged chain carries TRBV2 and TRBJ1-2; a tentative D match to TRBD1 spans 6 bases. Input material: peripheral blood. The nucleotide sequence is given as TGTGCCAGCAGTGAAGCGGACACCACAGGGTCCTATGGCTACACCTTC. Protein translation: CASSEADTTGSYGYTF.